This TCR beta chain derives from a study of OX40 agonist ivuxolimab in advanced cancers. The table came from immunoSEQ multiplex PCR; TCRdb's copy has only in-frame clones and leaves some out. Of tens of thousands of clones listed, 94% are singletons. Comments on this clone: What it recognizes is unknown.

The CDR3 loop spans 18 amino acids. Germline CDR1 reads LGHNA; CDR2 reads YNFKEQ. V was shortened by 0 bases and J by 0 bases, with 15 bases between the two germline ends. Study results and caveats: Among the nonresponders, some also had low normalized T-cell clonal expansion.

The V and J genes are TRBV4-2 and TRBJ2-1; tentatively, D is TRBD1 (6 bases). The specimen was CD4+ or CD8+ T cells sorted from blood, collected in a trial of the OX40 agonist ivuxolimab. The TCR was taken from an adult with an advanced solid tumor such as melanoma, head and neck, liver or kidney cancer. The CDR3 nucleotides are TGTGCCAGCAGCCAAGATCACGACAGGATGAGCTCCTACAATGAGCAGTTCTTC. Translating it yields CASSQDHDRMSSYNEQFF.